This passage covers 10 T cell receptor beta chains from one sample sequenced in a study of CD4 T cells in relation to SARS-CoV-2 and coronaviruses (dated by TCRdb to the early 2020s). To prepare the library, the immunoSEQ multiplex PCR assay was applied. This is the immuneACCESS table as TCRdb keeps it, with only in-frame sequences that have V and J called. A part of the clones is gone; compared with another copy, unresolved V genes explain less than half, and the rest is unexplained. The sample table lists 50,000 to 70,000 clones, around 92% of them with a count of one. Jointly, the top ten make up approximately 0.4% of the sample. The sample was naive CD4+ T cells from PBMCs. What the cell subset or site label conveys for this sample: naive CD4+ T cells isolated by negative enrichment. The source of these receptors is an adult with COVID-19.

This clone was recorded only once. The gene calls are TRBV28 and TRBJ2-7; no firm D call. CDR1 MDHEN and CDR2 SYDVKM come from the germline V gene. V lost 3 bases and J lost 4, with 7 bases in between. The CDR3 runs 12 residues. The DNA for the CDR3 is TGTGCCAGCAGTTTGAGCAGGTACGAGCAGTACTTC. It specifies CASSLSRYEQYF.

The CDR3 protein is CASSRRVGQGAGELFF. In DNA, the CDR3 is TGTGCCAGTAGTCGCCGGGTCGGACAGGGGGCCGGGGAGCTGTTTTTT. The V gene is TRBV19, the J gene TRBJ2-2; TRBD1 matches at 10 bases. Looked up from germline, CDR1 is LNHDA and CDR2 is SQIVND (reference sequence). The CDR3 loop spans 16 amino acids. V shed 5 bases and J 6 bases; nucleotides not matched to a gene: 9.

This chain connects TRBV28 to TRBJ2-4; a weak D match, TRBD1 (5 bases). This CDR3 contains 15 residues. Germline-derived CDR1 and CDR2 are MDHEN and SYDVKM. Trimming took 5 bases from V and 6 from J, leaving 17 bases between them. The CDR3 loop reads CASSPIDSNLNIQYF. In DNA, the CDR3 is TGTGCCAGCAGTCCGATCGACAGTAACTTAAACATTCAGTACTTC.

This chain uses TRBV29-1 with TRBJ2-3, with 7 bases lining up with TRBD1. The CDR3 is 12 residues long. J was trimmed by 3 bases and V by 6 bases; bases with no gene match: 3. Germline values: CDR1 SQVTM, CDR2 ANQGSEA. CDR3 residues: CSVGQTTDTQYF. The CDR3 nucleotides are TGCAGCGTGGGACAGACTACAGATACGCAGTATTTT.

The chain combines TRBV7-9 with TRBJ2-1, with TRBD2 as a possible D gene (5 bases). There are 14 residues in the CDR3. The V gene's germline CDR1 is SEHNR and CDR2 FQNEAQ (reference sequence). V was trimmed by 3 bases and J by 3 bases, leaving 9 bases between them. The CDR3 reads CASSLEEFYNEQFF. The CDR3 nucleotides read TGTGCCAGCAGCTTGGAGGAATTCTACAATGAGCAGTTCTTC.

The chain couples TRBV7-8 to TRBJ2-7, with 8 bases aligning to TRBD2. V lost 2 bases and J lost 2; bases outside the gene matches: 11. The CDR3 is 17 residues long. Germline V gene data show CDR1 as SGHVS and CDR2 as FQNEAQ. The CDR3 region is CASSLYGSGTMAYEQYF. The CDR3 DNA follows: TGTGCCAGCAGCTTATACGGTAGCGGGACTATGGCCTACGAGCAGTACTTC.

This chain joins TRBV18 and TRBJ2-1, with 7 bases aligning to TRBD1. Germline V gives CDR1 KGHSH, CDR2 LQKENI. The CDR3 covers 15 residues. J gave up 6 bases and V 5 bases, and 10 bases lay outside the gene matches. Here the CDR3 reads CASSTPRQGGNEQFF. In DNA, the CDR3 is TGTGCCAGCTCAACGCCAAGACAGGGCGGCAATGAGCAGTTCTTC. The entire variable domain, with the rest obtained from reference TRBV18 and TRBJ2-1, is as follows: NAGVMQNPRHLVRRRGQEARLRCSPMKGHSHVYWYRQLPEEGLKFMVYLQKENIIDESGMPKERFSAEFPKEGPSILRIQQVVRGDSAAYFCASSTPRQGGNEQFFGPGTRLTVL.

The chain links TRBV7-9 to TRBJ2-7, with TRBD1 matching 12 bases. The CDR3 totals 15 residues. The germline gives CDR1 SEHNR, CDR2 FQNEAQ (reference sequence). J was trimmed by 7 bases and V by 5 bases; bases with no gene match: 9. The CDR3 DNA sequence: TGTGCCAGCAGCGGACGCGGGACAGGGGGCGAGGAGCAGTACTTC. This codes for CASSGRGTGGEEQYF.

This clone was counted a single time. The gene calls are TRBV28 and TRBJ2-7; D unclear. Germline values: CDR1 MDHEN, CDR2 SYDVKM. Trimming left V 4 bases short and J 2 bases short, with 3 bases between. This CDR3 is built from 11 residues. The CDR3 coding sequence is TGTGCCAGCAGTTGGGCCTACGAGCAGTACTTC. This translates into CASSWAYEQYF.

The genes are TRBV9 and TRBJ2-5, with D possibly TRBD1 on 6 matching bases. Germline-derived CDR1 and CDR2 are SGDLS and YYNGEE. The CDR3 has 15 residues. V lost 3 bases to trimming and J lost 0 bases, with 12 bases between them. CDR3 in amino acids: CASSAQRGNQETQYF. The CDR3 DNA is TGTGCCAGCAGCGCCCAGAGGGGGAACCAAGAGACCCAGTACTTC.